This T cell receptor (beta chain) was captured by sequencing in a study of shared clonotypes between healthy human individuals. The study's findings and limits: The rarefaction results pointed to incomplete sorted-subset sequencing despite large depth.

Remarks on this clone: Its specificity is unknown. Other DNA sequences from this sample encode an identical CDR3 as well.

V was shortened by 0 bases and J by 5 bases, with 10 bases between the two germline ends. CDR1 is MNHEY and CDR2 is SVGAGI in the germline V gene. The CDR3 is 15 amino acids. Terminally differentiated effector memory CD45RA+ cells were excluded from the naive CD8 cells, which were CD45RO-negative and positively selected for CCR7. Donors were healthy HIV-negative adults without recent acute infections or vaccinations. The donors, all of them Caucasian adults, lived in Nashville, Tennessee. The assay was immunoSEQ multiplex PCR, and TCRdb's table has in-frame clones only and misses some. The sample has about 2 million clones, about 95% seen once.

Sequencing used naive CD8+ T cells sorted from blood. V gene TRBV6-5 combines with J gene TRBJ2-2, with a possible D match to TRBD2 (6 bases). The sequence was collected from a man younger than 30 in good health. The DNA of the CDR3 is TGTGCCAGCAGTTACTCGGGAGGTGGGACCGGGGAGCTGTTTTTT. Amino acids: CASSYSGGGTGELFF.